What follows are 32 T cell receptor beta chains derived from one specimen sequenced in a study of identical twins. TCRdb redid the calling of the 5' RACE reads with MiXCR, one entry per CDR3 protein. The table shows roughly 290,000 distinct CDR3 sequences, with roughly 8.6% occurring only once. This same sample was also taken into another study, of yellow fever vaccine responses in identical twins.

Input material: CD8+ T cells sorted from blood. These TCRs come from a woman in her late teens or twenties in good health.

This clonotype was counted at least ten times. This CDR3 is CASSKFTASFYNEQFF. CDR3 bases: TGTGCCAGCAGCAAATTTACAGCGAGCTTCTACAATGAGCAGTTCTTC. V and J are TRBV21-1 and TRBJ2-1. TRBV21-1 is termed a pseudogene. The CDR3 extends over 16 amino acids.

The table lists this clonotype with many counts. This chain links TRBV7-2 with TRBJ2-5, with D uncertain. CDR3 length: 15 residues. The germline gives CDR1 SGHTA, CDR2 FQGNSA. Trimming shortened V by 0 bases and J by 1 base, and 9 bases separated the two germline ends. CDR3 sequence: CASSLAGGSQETQYF. For the CDR3, the DNA is TGTGCCAGCAGCTTAGCGGGCGGTTCCCAAGAGACCCAGTACTTC.

The gene calls are TRBV10-2 and TRBJ2-1, with no clear D. Germline loops: CDR1 WSHSY, CDR2 SAAADI. The CDR3 totals 16 residues. Between the trimmed V and J ends, which lost 3 bases and 6 bases, there was a span of 18 bases. The CDR3: CASSDVNQFPLNEQFF. The CDR3 bases are TGCGCCAGCAGTGATGTTAACCAGTTCCCTCTCAATGAGCAGTTCTTC.

This clonotype was found a few times. The CDR3 sequence is CSVKGDYLYPNEQFF. Here the CDR3 DNA reads TGCAGTGTAAAAGGGGACTACCTTTACCCCAATGAGCAGTTCTTC. The chain joins TRBV20-1 to TRBJ2-1, with TRBD2 identical over 7 bases. The germline gives CDR1 DFQATT, CDR2 SNEGSKA (reference sequence). This CDR3 comprises 15 residues. With 7 bases clipped from V and 6 bases from J, the junction kept 15 bases outside the gene matches.

The V call is TRBV5-5, the J call TRBJ2-5, with D tentatively TRBD1 or TRBD2 (5 bases each). CDR1 and CDR2 (germline): SGHKS, YYEKEE (reference sequence). The CDR3 spans 17 residues. V lost 0 bases and J 5 bases, leaving 20 bases between the germline ends. As DNA, the CDR3 is TGTGCCAGCAGCTTGGGTTTAGCCGGGGACGCACGGGAGACCCAGTACTTC. Translating gives CASSLGLAGDARETQYF.

This clonotype was seen only a few times. This chain links TRBV7-9 with TRBJ2-7; 10 nucleotides line up with TRBD2. Germline assignment: CDR1 SEHNR and CDR2 FQNEAQ (reference sequence). V lost 5 bases and J lost 6; bases outside the gene matches: 7. This CDR3 region has 14 residues. The chain's CDR3 is CASSQTSGTLEQYF. The CDR3 DNA sequence: TGTGCCAGCAGCCAAACTAGCGGGACTCTCGAGCAGTACTTC.

Turning to this clonotype: The junction and the germline gene differ at one end; a read error may be behind it. The rearrangement uses TRBV7-7 and TRBJ2-7; 10 bases are shared with TRBD1. The length of the CDR3 is 15 residues. Germline CDR1 SSHAT, CDR2 FNYEAQ (reference sequence). CDR3: CASSPTGQGTYEQYF. The CDR3 DNA follows: TGTGCTAGCAGCCCGACGGGACAGGGGACCTACGAGCAGTACTTC.

This clonotype was counted between two and nine times. The chain recombines TRBV2 with TRBJ2-1, with D possibly being TRBD2 (6 bases). The CDR3 totals 14 residues. CDR1 is SNHLY and CDR2 is FYNNEI in the germline V gene. The germline V and J ends were trimmed by 6 bases and 1 base, with 10 bases remaining between them. Here the CDR3 reads CASRTGESYNEQFF. For the CDR3, the DNA is TGTGCCAGCAGGACGGGAGAATCCTACAATGAGCAGTTCTTC.

This rearrangement joins TRBV6-5 to TRBJ2-5; D uncertain. V lost 4 bases, J lost 2 bases, and 11 bases lay in between. The V gene's germline CDR1 is MNHEY and CDR2 SVGAGI. The CDR3 extends over 14 amino acids. CDR3 in amino acids: CASSFLFDQETQYF. The CDR3 region has the DNA TGTGCCAGCAGTTTTCTATTCGATCAAGAGACCCAGTACTTC.

Regarding this clonotype: Possible read error: a much larger clone is one base away. Given the absence of the conserved phenylalanine or tryptophan at the CDR3 end, a read error is likely. The chain couples TRBV5-1 to TRBJ1-1; D is perhaps TRBD1 (6 bases). This CDR3 is built from 15 residues. Trimming cost V 4 bases and J 1 base, with 14 bases left between them. From germline, CDR1 is SGHRS and CDR2 YFSETQ. The CDR3 sequence is CASSDVDRQNTEAFL. CDR3 nucleotide sequence: TGCGCCAGCAGCGATGTGGACAGACAGAACACTGAAGCTTTCTTA.

This clonotype was picked up many times. The J gene is TRBJ2-3, the V gene TRBV27; 11 positions agree with TRBD2. CDR3 length: 16 amino acids. The V segment lost 5 bases and the J segment 2 bases; nucleotides outside the gene matches: 6. Germline-derived CDR1 and CDR2 are MNHEY and SMNVEV (reference sequence). As DNA, the CDR3 is TGTGCCAGCAGTACGCTGACTAGCGGGGACACAGATACGCAGTATTTT. Its protein is CASSTLTSGDTDTQYF.

The DNA of the CDR3 is TGTGCCAGCAGCCGAACGGAGAAACTGGGGTTCTCCTACGAGCAGTACTTC. Amino acid sequence: CASSRTEKLGFSYEQYF. This sequence joins TRBV7-2 and TRBJ2-7; D is ambiguous. The V gene's germline CDR1 is SGHTA and CDR2 FQGNSA. V was cut by 5 bases and J by 0 bases, with 20 bases left in between. This CDR3 comprises 17 residues. Combining the CDR3 with reference TRBV7-2 and TRBJ2-7 gives the whole variable domain GAGVSQSPSNKVTEKGKDVELRCDPISGHTALYWYRQSLGQGLEFLIYFQGNSAPDKSGLPSDRFSAERTGGSVSTLTIQRTQQEDSAVYLCASSRTEKLGFSYEQYFGPGTRLTVT.

This clonotype was picked up many times. The chain uses TRBV29-1 and TRBJ2-7; a weak D match, TRBD2 (6 bases). The CDR3 length is 11 residues. Germline loops: CDR1 SQVTM, CDR2 ANQGSEA. Trimming removed 4 bases from V and 5 bases from J, with 9 bases in between. The CDR3 here is CSVGLGDEQYF. The CDR3 coding sequence is TGCAGCGTTGGACTAGGGGACGAGCAGTACTTC.

Written as DNA, the CDR3 is TGCAGTGCTAGGGACGAGCGGGGGGCTTCCTACGAGCAGTACTTC. Translation gives CSARDERGASYEQYF. The rearrangement uses TRBV20-1 and TRBJ2-7; 9 positions match TRBD2. J was trimmed by 1 base and V by 3 bases; bases with no gene match: 7. Germline values: CDR1 DFQATT, CDR2 SNEGSKA (reference sequence). CDR3 size: 15 residues.

This clonotype was seen only a few times. The chain joins TRBV3-1 to TRBJ2-1, with TRBD1 matching over 10 bases. The CDR3 has 15 residues. V shed 3 bases and J 5 bases; nucleotides not matched to a gene: 4. CDR1 and CDR2 from the germline V gene are LGHDT and YNNKEL (reference sequence). This chain's CDR3 is CASSHPGQGHNEQFF. CDR3 bases: TGTGCCAGCAGCCACCCGGGACAGGGGCACAATGAGCAGTTCTTC.

Many counts were recorded for this clonotype. The chain recombines TRBV3-1 with TRBJ2-7; 8 bases map to TRBD1. Germline V gives CDR1 LGHDT, CDR2 YNNKEL (reference sequence). The CDR3 sequence is 13 residues long. The V and J ends lost 5 bases and 3 bases, in that order; junction bases with no gene match: 3. CDR3 nucleotide sequence: TGTGCCAGCAGCGCGGACAGGGTCTACGAGCAGTACTTC. Its protein is CASSADRVYEQYF.

The CDR3 bases are TGTGCCAGCAGCTACGGGACAGGGGAAACCAATGAGCAGTTCTTC. Translated, it gives CASSYGTGETNEQFF. This chain links TRBV25-1 with TRBJ2-1, with 10 bases fitting TRBD1. J lost 6 bases, V lost 6 bases, and 8 bases had no gene match. This CDR3 contains 15 residues. Germline CDR1 is MGHDK and CDR2 is SYGVNS.

This clonotype was seen ten or more times. This chain uses TRBV5-1 with TRBJ2-1; D call uncertain. The V and J ends lost 1 base and 5 bases respectively, with 7 bases between them. This CDR3 contains 13 residues. Per the germline V gene, CDR1 is SGHRS and CDR2 is YFSETQ. The CDR3 DNA is TGCGCCAGCAGCTTGTTAGGGAACAATGAGCAGTTCTTC. This translates into CASSLLGNNEQFF.

Many counts were recorded for this clonotype. The gene calls are TRBV4-3 and TRBJ2-3; no clear D gene. CDR1 and CDR2 from the germline V gene are LGHNA and YSLEER. The ends were cut back, 0 bases at V and 0 bases at J, with 13 bases in the middle. The CDR3 totals 17 residues. The CDR3 sequence: CASSQDLGETSTDTQYF. DNA for the CDR3: TGCGCCAGCAGCCAAGACTTGGGCGAGACTAGCACAGATACGCAGTATTTT.

This chain joins TRBV6-5 and TRBJ1-1, with a possible D match to TRBD1 (6 bases). CDR1 is MNHEY, CDR2 SVGAGI, per germline. This CDR3 contains 15 residues. The V end was cut by 2 bases, the J end by 5 bases, with 15 bases between. The CDR3 loop is CASSYPPTRGTEAFF. The CDR3 nucleotides are TGTGCCAGCAGTTACCCCCCGACAAGGGGGACTGAAGCTTTCTTT.

This clonotype has ten or more counts. The rearrangement joins TRBV27 to TRBJ2-5, with 7 bases identical to TRBD2. The CDR3 is made up of 15 amino acids. Germline CDR1 MNHEY, CDR2 SMNVEV (reference sequence). Trimming at V came to 1 base and at J to 1 base, leaving 3 bases not matched to a gene. In DNA form, the CDR3 reads TGTGCCAGCAGTTTATGGCCGGGGGGCCAAGAGACCCAGTACTTC. Translating gives CASSLWPGGQETQYF.

This clonotype occurred a few times. CDR3 amino acids: CSANRQGPEAFF. Here the CDR3 DNA reads TGCAGCGCCAACCGTCAGGGTCCTGAAGCTTTCTTT. The V and J genes are TRBV29-1 and TRBJ1-1; possibly TRBD1 for D (5 bases). Trimming left V 7 bases short and J 6 bases short, with 15 bases between. The CDR3 totals 12 residues. The germline V gene has CDR1 SQVTM and CDR2 ANQGSEA.

This clonotype was observed many times. The V gene is TRBV20-1, the J gene TRBJ2-7; 7 bases match TRBD2. Per germline, CDR1 DFQATT and CDR2 SNEGSKA (reference sequence). The CDR3 contains 17 residues. With 2 bases clipped from V and 5 bases from J, the junction kept 18 bases outside the gene matches. CDR3 coding DNA: TGCAGTGCTAGAAACACTGGGGACTACCCAGACAGAGACGAGCAGTACTTC. It codes for CSARNTGDYPDRDEQYF.

The rearrangement uses TRBV9 and TRBJ2-1, with D perhaps TRBD1 or TRBD2 (5 bases each). Trimming removed 0 bases at V and 3 bases at J, with 16 bases between. The CDR3 extends over 17 amino acids. CDR1 is SGDLS, CDR2 YYNGEE, per germline. CDR3 nucleotides: TGTGCCAGCAGCGTAGTTAGGGCGAGGGGTGGCTACAATGAGCAGTTCTTC. Its translation is CASSVVRARGGYNEQFF.

Concerning this clonotype itself: A read error may explain this, as a much larger clone is one base away. This CDR3 reads CASELAELSSYNEQFF. CDR3 DNA: TGTGCCAGCGAACTAGCGGAACTTAGCTCCTACAATGAGCAGTTCTTC. V gene TRBV2 combines with J gene TRBJ2-1; 8 bases are shared with TRBD2. This CDR3 is 16 amino acids long. Germline CDR1 reads SNHLY; CDR2 reads FYNNEI. Trimming removed 8 bases from V and 0 bases from J; junction bases left unmatched: 9.

This rearrangement joins TRBV13 to TRBJ2-7; D call uncertain. The germline CDR1 and CDR2 sequences are PRHDT and FYEKMQ (reference sequence). Deletions cut 5 bases from V and 4 bases from J, with 18 bases between. The CDR3 totals 15 residues. The CDR3 loop reads CASSPTIDTRYEQYF. The CDR3 nucleotides are TGTGCCAGCAGCCCCACGATCGACACCAGATACGAGCAGTACTTC.

This clonotype was seen more than once but under ten times. The chain joins TRBV27 to TRBJ1-6, with 7 positions matching TRBD1. The length of the CDR3 is 16 residues. The germline gives CDR1 MNHEY, CDR2 SMNVEV (reference sequence). Trimming removed 6 bases from V and 5 bases from J; junction bases left unmatched: 10. CDR3 DNA sequence: TGTGCCAGCAGGCCCGGGACAGTAGAGAATAATTCACCCCTCCACTTT. Translation gives CASRPGTVENNSPLHF.

This clonotype was observed a few times. The chain couples TRBV9 to TRBJ2-3; perhaps TRBD1 as D (5 bases). There are 15 residues in the CDR3. The ends were cut back, 0 bases at V and 0 bases at J, with 8 bases in the middle. The germline V gene encodes CDR1 SGDLS and CDR2 YYNGEE. The CDR3 bases are TGTGCCAGCAGCGTAGACAGGCTCAGCACAGATACGCAGTATTTT. Its translation: CASSVDRLSTDTQYF.

V gene TRBV7-3 combines with J gene TRBJ2-6; D remains ambiguous. Between the trimmed V and J ends, which lost 4 bases and 0 bases, there was a span of 13 bases. CDR1 SGHTA and CDR2 FQGTGA come from the germline V gene. CDR3 length: 17 residues. CDR3: CASSYFHFSSGANVLTF. CDR3 in DNA: TGTGCCAGCAGCTACTTCCATTTCAGCTCTGGGGCCAACGTCCTGACTTTC.

This clonotype was counted only a few times. The gene calls are TRBV28 and TRBJ2-2, with 7 nucleotides matching TRBD1. The V gene end was trimmed by 2 bases and the J gene end by 2 bases; junction bases not matched to a gene: 11. The CDR3 totals 18 residues. Germline V CDR1 and CDR2: MDHEN, SYDVKM. CDR3 sequence reads: CASSLPTPGQPNTGELFF. The CDR3 DNA is TGTGCCAGCAGTTTACCAACCCCGGGACAGCCAAACACCGGGGAGCTGTTTTTT.

This clonotype was seen at least ten times. V gene TRBV15 combines with J gene TRBJ2-3; no firm D call. The CDR3 is 13 residues long. Germline CDR1 LNHNV, CDR2 YYDKDF (reference sequence). V dropped 5 bases and J dropped 6 bases, with 12 bases sitting between them. The CDR3 reads CATSGFAPDTQYF. In DNA, the CDR3 is TGTGCCACCAGCGGCTTCGCGCCGGATACGCAGTATTTT.

This clonotype was observed a few times. The chain employs TRBV7-2 and TRBJ2-7; D not resolved. CDR3 length equals 13 residues. V lost 5 bases and J 7 bases, leaving 15 bases between the germline ends. CDR1 is SGHTA, CDR2 FQGNSA, per germline. CDR3 DNA: TGTGCCAGCAGCACAAACAGAGTTTCTGAGCAGTACTTC. This gives the protein CASSTNRVSEQYF.